The 26 T cell receptor beta chains reported below all come from one sample, sequenced in a study of T cells in Graves' hyperthyroidism and ophthalmopathy. RNA transcripts provided the source from which TCR beta CDR3 regions were amplified. When the TCR CDR3 underwent first-round RT-PCR, the HTBI primer set was used. TCRdb analysed the multiplex PCR reads with MiXCR anew, one entry per CDR3 protein. The sample yields a few hundred thousand distinct CDR3 sequences, roughly 14% seen once. The sample consisted of blood. The origin of the receptors is a woman in her twenties or thirties with Graves' hyperthyroidism.

Comment on this clonotype: At one boundary the junction diverges from the germline segment, which might be a read error. The rearrangement links TRBV6-2 or TRBV6-3 to TRBJ2-7, with 8 bases fitting TRBD1. The CDR3 spans 14 residues. Germline V CDR1 and CDR2: MNHEY, SVGEGT. CDR3 DNA: TGTGCCAGCAGTAGTGGGACAGGTTTCTACGAGCAGTGCTTC. Protein product: CASSSGTGFYEQCF.

The chain employs TRBV20-1 and TRBJ1-2; D call uncertain. Trimming removed 4 bases at V and 0 bases at J, with 9 bases between. The CDR3 is made up of 13 amino acids. The germline gives CDR1 DFQATT, CDR2 SNEGSKA (reference sequence). The CDR3 loop is CSATGLSNYGYTF. As DNA, the CDR3 is TGCAGTGCTACCGGACTTTCTAACTATGGCTACACCTTC.

This clonotype was detected ten times or more. The chain combines TRBV5-1 with TRBJ1-1, with a possible D match to TRBD1 (5 bases). This CDR3 contains 15 residues. Deletions cut 0 bases from V and 1 base from J, with 10 bases between. CDR1 SGHRS and CDR2 YFSETQ come from the germline V gene. CDR3 sequence (DNA): TGCGCCAGCAGCTTGGGGGGGAGAGGGAACACTGAAGCTTTCTTT. It is translated as CASSLGGRGNTEAFF.

This clonotype occurred a few times. The chain is built from TRBV27 and TRBJ2-1; 8 bases agree with TRBD2. The CDR3 covers 15 residues. Germline V gene sequence: CDR1 MNHEY, CDR2 SMNVEV (reference sequence). Trimming at V came to 0 bases and at J to 9 bases, leaving 7 bases not matched to a gene. The CDR3 region has the DNA TGTGCCAGCAGTTTATCCTGGGCCCGGGGGGGTGAGCAGTTCTTC. This sequence encodes CASSLSWARGGEQFF.

This rearrangement joins TRBV27 to TRBJ2-3, with 8 bases aligning to TRBD2. The CDR3 covers 15 residues. Germline CDR1 MNHEY, CDR2 SMNVEV (reference sequence). V was clipped by 4 bases and J by 2 bases; unmatched bases: 5. CDR3 in amino acids: CASSSRLALTDTQYF. For the CDR3, the DNA is TGTGCCAGCAGTTCTCGACTAGCGCTCACAGATACGCAGTATTTT.

The rearrangement joins TRBV11-3 to TRBJ2-1, with 8 positions matching TRBD2. From germline, CDR1 is SGHNT and CDR2 YENEEA. The CDR3 extends over 17 amino acids. Losses at the gene ends were 1 base for V and 1 base for J; bases not matched to a gene: 6. DNA for the CDR3: TGTGCCAGCAGCTTAGTATTCAGCGGGAGTTCCTACAATGAGCAGTTCTTC. It is translated as CASSLVFSGSSYNEQFF.

This clonotype was seen at least ten times. The chain uses TRBV20-1 and TRBJ1-5, with 8 bases that match TRBD1. V lost 0 bases and J lost 3; bases outside the gene matches: 10. The CDR3 extends over 17 amino acids. Germline CDR1 DFQATT, CDR2 SNEGSKA (reference sequence). The CDR3 sequence: CSARDTLRQGHNQPQHF. CDR3 DNA: TGCAGTGCTAGAGATACCCTTCGACAGGGGCACAATCAGCCCCAGCATTTT.

This clonotype was recorded at least ten times. The rearrangement uses TRBV7-2 and TRBJ2-3; 7 nucleotides line up with TRBD2. The ends lost 0 bases at V and 5 bases at J; junction bases unmatched: 5. This CDR3 has 15 residues. CDR1 is SGHTA, CDR2 FQGNSA, per germline. The CDR3 DNA is TGTGCCAGCAGCTTAGCGGCGGGAGAGGTAGATACGCAGTATTTT. This codes for CASSLAAGEVDTQYF. Complete variable domain (other parts from reference TRBV7-2 and TRBJ2-3): GAGVSQSPSNKVTEKGKDVELRCDPISGHTALYWYRQSLGQGLEFLIYFQGNSAPDKSGLPSDRFSAERTGGSVSTLTIQRTQQEDSAVYLCASSLAAGEVDTQYFGPGTRLTVL.

The sample holds many counts of this clonotype. This chain connects TRBV5-1 to TRBJ2-2, with D uncertain. The germline V gene encodes CDR1 SGHRS and CDR2 YFSETQ. The CDR3 totals 15 residues. Trimming pared 3 bases from V and 5 bases from J, leaving 14 bases between. CDR3: CASSSDRIGTGELFF. Here the CDR3 DNA reads TGCGCCAGCAGCTCTGACCGGATTGGGACCGGGGAGCTGTTTTTT.

This clonotype came up a few times. The chain joins TRBV12-5 to TRBJ1-5; 7 bases align to TRBD1. This CDR3 is 19 amino acids long. V lost 0 bases, J lost 1 base, and 12 bases stayed unmatched. Per germline, CDR1 LGHNT and CDR2 FRNRAP. The CDR3 is CASGLVSGQGGFSNQPQHF. CDR3 coding DNA: TGTGCTAGTGGTTTGGTATCTGGGCAGGGGGGCTTCAGCAATCAGCCCCAGCATTTT.

This clonotype was picked up many times. The chain joins TRBV12-3 or TRBV12-4 to TRBJ1-1; D remains ambiguous. This CDR3 contains 12 residues. V was trimmed by 5 bases and J by 9 bases, leaving 13 bases between them. DNA for the CDR3: TGTGCCAGCAGTCGAGTAGGCCGTCAAGCTTTCTTT. Protein: CASSRVGRQAFF.

Comment on this clonotype: The junction and the germline gene differ at one end; a read error may be behind it. This rearrangement joins TRBV3-1 to TRBJ2-1; the match to TRBD1 covers 7 bases. Germline V lookup: CDR1 LGHDT, CDR2 YNNKEL (reference sequence). This CDR3 has 13 amino acids. CDR3 protein: CASSQISRQGFLF. CDR3 coding DNA: TGTGCCAGCAGCCAGATATCGCGACAGGGCTTCCTCTTC.

This clonotype was seen only a few times. The J gene is TRBJ2-5, the V gene TRBV20-1; TRBD2 matches at 9 bases. Unmatched junction bases numbered 9, after V lost 0 bases and J lost 4 bases. The CDR3 is 16 amino acids. CDR1 DFQATT and CDR2 SNEGSKA come from the germline V gene (reference sequence). This CDR3 is CSARDLEREVGETQYF. CDR3 coding DNA: TGCAGTGCTAGAGATCTAGAGCGGGAGGTCGGAGAGACCCAGTACTTC.

Ten or more counts support this clonotype. This sequence joins TRBV3-1 and TRBJ2-1; 10 nucleotides agree with TRBD2. The CDR3 runs to 14 residues. Germline V gene lookup returns CDR1 LGHDT and CDR2 YNNKEL (reference sequence). V dropped 4 bases and J dropped 7; count of bases not matched to a gene: 4. The CDR3 region is CASSRQREGNEQFF. CDR3 coding DNA: TGTGCCAGCAGCCGCCAGCGGGAGGGTAATGAGCAGTTCTTC.

This clonotype occurred a few times. The chain carries TRBV20-1 and TRBJ2-5; D ambiguous. Germline V gene sequence: CDR1 DFQATT, CDR2 SNEGSKA (reference sequence). This CDR3 has 13 residues. Deletions cut 0 bases from V and 6 bases from J, with 11 bases between. CDR3 sequence reads: CSARDSLGQTQYF. Here the CDR3 DNA reads TGCAGTGCTAGAGATTCTTTAGGTCAGACCCAGTACTTC.

This clonotype occurred many times. The V gene is TRBV27, the J gene TRBJ2-7; no reliable D call. The CDR3 totals 10 residues. Trimming pared 2 bases from V and 6 bases from J, leaving 2 bases between. Per germline, CDR1 MNHEY and CDR2 SMNVEV (reference sequence). CDR3 loop: CASSLLEQYF. The CDR3 DNA reads as TGTGCCAGCAGTTTACTCGAGCAGTACTTC.

The rearrangement links TRBV4-1 to TRBJ2-1; D is uncertain. CDR3 length equals 13 residues. V lost 2 bases and J 5 bases, leaving 7 bases between the germline ends. Germline CDR1 and CDR2: MGHRA and YSYEKL. The CDR3 reads CASSQFQNNEQFF. CDR3 sequence (DNA): TGCGCCAGCAGCCAATTCCAGAACAATGAGCAGTTCTTC.

This clonotype has at least ten counts. V and J are TRBV5-1 and TRBJ2-6, with D tentatively TRBD2 (6 bases). The germline V and J ends were trimmed by 3 bases and 0 bases, with 13 bases remaining between them. The germline V gene encodes CDR1 SGHRS and CDR2 YFSETQ. The CDR3 is made up of 17 amino acids. Here the CDR3 reads CASSWDLAASGANVLTF. CDR3 bases: TGCGCCAGCAGCTGGGACTTGGCCGCCTCTGGGGCCAACGTCCTGACTTTC.

The V call is TRBV6-1, the J call TRBJ2-2; a possible D gene is TRBD2 (7 bases). V was shortened by 6 bases and J by 5 bases, with 16 bases between the two germline ends. CDR1 and CDR2 from the germline V gene are MNHNS and SASEGT. This CDR3 region has 15 residues. The CDR3, as DNA: TGTGCCAGCAGCCCTGGGGGGGCGAGGACCGGGGAGCTGTTTTTT. Translating it yields CASSPGGARTGELFF.

The V call is TRBV5-1, the J call TRBJ2-3; no clear D. The V end was cut by 0 bases, the J end by 1 base, with 9 bases between. From germline, CDR1 is SGHRS and CDR2 YFSETQ. The CDR3 runs 15 residues. The CDR3 is CASSLGPQGTDTQYF. The CDR3 DNA follows: TGCGCCAGCAGCTTGGGGCCGCAGGGCACAGATACGCAGTATTTT.

This clonotype came up a few times. V and J are TRBV29-1 and TRBJ2-2; D is perhaps TRBD1 (5 bases). Per the germline V gene, CDR1 is SQVTM and CDR2 is ANQGSEA. This CDR3 contains 14 residues. Trimming stripped 6 bases from V and 6 bases from J, with 17 bases between. DNA of the CDR3: TGCAGCGTCGGCGACCATCCCAGGGCCGGGGAGCTGTTTTTT. The encoded protein is CSVGDHPRAGELFF.

The rearrangement joins TRBV7-6 to TRBJ1-2, with 7 bases matching TRBD1. Unmatched junction bases numbered 5, after V lost 5 bases and J lost 5 bases. Germline CDR1 reads SGHVS; CDR2 reads FNYEAQ. This CDR3 is 13 amino acids long. The CDR3 nucleotides are TGTGCCAGCAGCACAGGGACAGATTATGGCTACACCTTC. Its protein product is CASSTGTDYGYTF.

This clonotype was detected many times. The V call is TRBV30, the J call TRBJ1-2, with D perhaps matching TRBD1 (6 bases). The length of the CDR3 is 12 residues. Germline V gene data show CDR1 as GTSNPN and CDR2 as SVGIG (reference sequence). V was shortened by 4 bases and J by 3 bases, with 9 bases between the two germline ends. This chain's CDR3 is CAWKAGDYGYTF. The CDR3 DNA follows: TGTGCCTGGAAAGCAGGGGACTATGGCTACACCTTC.

The V and J genes are TRBV5-6 and TRBJ2-2; D might be TRBD2 (6 bases). The CDR3 covers 16 residues. Trimming left V 0 bases short and J 0 bases short, with 9 bases between. Germline CDR1 and CDR2: SGHDT and YYEEEE. In nucleotides, the CDR3 is TGTGCCAGCAGCTTGGCCGGGACTTCGAACACCGGGGAGCTGTTTTTT. The encoded protein is CASSLAGTSNTGELFF.

This clonotype was counted at least ten times. The V call is TRBV6-1, the J call TRBJ1-1; 8 positions agree with TRBD1. Germline V lookup: CDR1 MNHNS, CDR2 SASEGT. The CDR3 consists of 15 residues. The V gene end was trimmed by 5 bases and the J gene end by 4 bases; junction bases not matched to a gene: 9. The CDR3 protein is CASSTRTGRGTEAFF. In nucleotides, the CDR3 is TGTGCCAGCAGTACCCGGACAGGGCGGGGCACTGAAGCTTTCTTT.

This clonotype appeared a few times. One junction end does not reproduce the germline sequence, and a read error may be involved. The V call is TRBV7-2, the J call TRBJ2-1; TRBD2 is a possible D gene (6 bases). CDR3 size: 15 residues. Germline-derived CDR1 and CDR2 are SGHTA and FQGNSA. The CDR3 DNA reads as TGTGCCAGCAGCTTAGACGGGAGTTCCTGCAATGAGCAGTTCTTC. It yields the protein CASSLDGSSCNEQFF.